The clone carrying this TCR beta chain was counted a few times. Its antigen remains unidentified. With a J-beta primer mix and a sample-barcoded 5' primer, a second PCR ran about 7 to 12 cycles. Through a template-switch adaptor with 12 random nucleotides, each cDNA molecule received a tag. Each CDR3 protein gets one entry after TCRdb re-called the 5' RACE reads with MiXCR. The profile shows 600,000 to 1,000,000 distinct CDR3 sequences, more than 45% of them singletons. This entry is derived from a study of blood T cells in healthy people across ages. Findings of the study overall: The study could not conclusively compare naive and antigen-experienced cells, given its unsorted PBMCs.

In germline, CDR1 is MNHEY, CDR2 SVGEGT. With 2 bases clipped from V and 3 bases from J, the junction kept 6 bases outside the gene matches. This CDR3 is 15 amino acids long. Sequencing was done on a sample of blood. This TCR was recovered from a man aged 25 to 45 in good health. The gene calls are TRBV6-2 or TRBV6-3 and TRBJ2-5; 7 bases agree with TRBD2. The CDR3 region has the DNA TGTGCCAGCAGTTACCCCTGGCTAGCGGAAGAGACCCAGTACTTC. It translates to CASSYPWLAEETQYF.